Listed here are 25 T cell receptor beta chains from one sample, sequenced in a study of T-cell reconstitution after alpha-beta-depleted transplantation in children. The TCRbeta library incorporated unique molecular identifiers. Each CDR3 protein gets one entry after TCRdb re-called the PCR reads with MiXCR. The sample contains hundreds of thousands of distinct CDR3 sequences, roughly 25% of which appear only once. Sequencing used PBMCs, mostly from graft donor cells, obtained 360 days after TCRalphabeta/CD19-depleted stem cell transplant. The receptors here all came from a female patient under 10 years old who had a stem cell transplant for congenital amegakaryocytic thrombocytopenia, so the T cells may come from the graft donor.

The CDR3: CASSLDPGGPNEQFF. CDR3 sequence (DNA): TGCGCCAGCAGCTTGGATCCGGGGGGGCCCAATGAGCAGTTCTTC. J is TRBJ2-1 and V is TRBV5-1, with TRBD2 identical over 8 bases. Germline values: CDR1 SGHRS, CDR2 YFSETQ. The V segment lost 0 bases and the J segment 6 bases; nucleotides outside the gene matches: 5. This CDR3 is 15 amino acids long.

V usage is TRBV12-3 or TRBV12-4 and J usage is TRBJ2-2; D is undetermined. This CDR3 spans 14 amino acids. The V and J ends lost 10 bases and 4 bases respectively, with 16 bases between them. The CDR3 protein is CATTNGAVTGELFF. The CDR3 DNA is TGTGCCACCACCAATGGCGCGGTCACCGGGGAGCTGTTTTTT.

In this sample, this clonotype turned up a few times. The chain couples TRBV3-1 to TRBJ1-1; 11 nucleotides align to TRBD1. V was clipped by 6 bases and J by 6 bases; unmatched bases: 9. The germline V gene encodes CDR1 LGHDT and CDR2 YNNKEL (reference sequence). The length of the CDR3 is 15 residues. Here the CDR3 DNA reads TGTGCCAGCAGAGACGGGACAGGGGGGTCGCCTGAAGCTTTCTTT. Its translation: CASRDGTGGSPEAFF.

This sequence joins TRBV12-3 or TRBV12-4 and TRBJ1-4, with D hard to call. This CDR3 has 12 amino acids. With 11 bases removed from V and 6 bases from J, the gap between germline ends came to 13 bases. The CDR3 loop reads CAFMGFDEKLFF. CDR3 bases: TGTGCCTTCATGGGTTTTGATGAAAAACTGTTTTTT.

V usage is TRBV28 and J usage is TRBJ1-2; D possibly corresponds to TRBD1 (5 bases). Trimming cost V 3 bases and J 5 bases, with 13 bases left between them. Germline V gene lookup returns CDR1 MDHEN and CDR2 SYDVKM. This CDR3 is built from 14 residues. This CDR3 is CASSFAGTDYGYTF. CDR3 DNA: TGTGCCAGCAGTTTTGCCGGGACCGATTATGGCTACACCTTC.

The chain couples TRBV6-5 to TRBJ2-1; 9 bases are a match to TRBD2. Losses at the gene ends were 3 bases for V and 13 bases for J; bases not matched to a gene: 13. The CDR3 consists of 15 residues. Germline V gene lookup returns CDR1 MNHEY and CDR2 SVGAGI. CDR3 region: CASSYASGGPSEQFF. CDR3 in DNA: TGTGCCAGCAGTTATGCAAGCGGGGGGCCTTCGGAACAGTTCTTC.

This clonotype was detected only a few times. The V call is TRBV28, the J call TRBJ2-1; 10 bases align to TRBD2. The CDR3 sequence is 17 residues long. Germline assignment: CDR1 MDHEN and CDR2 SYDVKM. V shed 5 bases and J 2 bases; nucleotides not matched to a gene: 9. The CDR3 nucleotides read TGTGCCAGCAGTGTACCTCGACTAGCGGGTACCTACAATGAGCAGTTCTTC. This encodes CASSVPRLAGTYNEQFF. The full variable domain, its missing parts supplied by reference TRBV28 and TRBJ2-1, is DVKVTQSSRYLVKRTGEKVFLECVQDMDHENMFWYRQDPGLGLRLIYFSYDVKMKEKGDIPEGYSVSREKKERFSLILESASTNQTSMYLCASSVPRLAGTYNEQFFGPGTRLTVL.

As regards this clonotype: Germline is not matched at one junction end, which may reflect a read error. The CDR3 DNA sequence: TGTGCCACCAGCAGACTCGACAGGGGAAGAGCAGATAAGCAGTATTTT. It is translated as CATSRLDRGRADKQYF. The V and J genes are TRBV15 and TRBJ2-3, with 8 bases that match TRBD1. The CDR3 spans 16 residues. Germline V gives CDR1 LNHNV, CDR2 YYDKDF (reference sequence).

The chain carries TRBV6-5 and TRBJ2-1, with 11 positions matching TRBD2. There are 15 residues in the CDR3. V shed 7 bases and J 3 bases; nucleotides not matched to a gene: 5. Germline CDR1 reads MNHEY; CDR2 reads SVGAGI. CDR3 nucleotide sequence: TGTGCCAGCAAGTTGGGACTAGCGGACTACAATGAGCAGTTCTTC. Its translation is CASKLGLADYNEQFF.

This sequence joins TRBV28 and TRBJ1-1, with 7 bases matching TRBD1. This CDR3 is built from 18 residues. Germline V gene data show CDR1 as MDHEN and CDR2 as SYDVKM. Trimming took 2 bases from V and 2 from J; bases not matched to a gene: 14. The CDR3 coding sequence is TGTGCCAGCAGTTTAAATGTGTTGGGTGGGACAGCAAACACTGAAGCTTTCTTT. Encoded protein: CASSLNVLGGTANTEAFF.

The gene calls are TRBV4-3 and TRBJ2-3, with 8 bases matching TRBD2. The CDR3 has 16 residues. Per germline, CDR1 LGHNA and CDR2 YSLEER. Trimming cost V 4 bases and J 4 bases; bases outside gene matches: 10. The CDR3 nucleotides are TGCGCCAGCAGCCTTCTTAGCGGGAAAAGGTCAGATACGCAGTATTTT. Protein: CASSLLSGKRSDTQYF.

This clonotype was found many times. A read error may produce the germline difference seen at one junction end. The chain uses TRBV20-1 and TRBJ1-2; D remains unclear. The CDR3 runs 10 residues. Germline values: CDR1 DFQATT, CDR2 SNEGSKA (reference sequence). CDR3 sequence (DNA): TGCAGTGTTAGAAGCTATGGCTACACCTTC. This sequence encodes CSVRSYGYTF.

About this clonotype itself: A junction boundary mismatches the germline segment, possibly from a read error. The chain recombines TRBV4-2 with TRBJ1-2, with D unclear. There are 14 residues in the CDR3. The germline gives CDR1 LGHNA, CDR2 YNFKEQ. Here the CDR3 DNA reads TGTGCCAGCAGCCAATTGAAGGATTTCTATGGCTACGCCTTC. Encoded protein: CASSQLKDFYGYAF.

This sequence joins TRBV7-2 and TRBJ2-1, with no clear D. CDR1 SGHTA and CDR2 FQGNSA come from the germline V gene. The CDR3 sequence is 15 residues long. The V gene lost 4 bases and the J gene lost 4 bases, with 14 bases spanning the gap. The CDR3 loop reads CASSYGAPLYNEQFF. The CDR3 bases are TGTGCCAGCAGCTACGGAGCCCCATTATACAATGAGCAGTTCTTC.

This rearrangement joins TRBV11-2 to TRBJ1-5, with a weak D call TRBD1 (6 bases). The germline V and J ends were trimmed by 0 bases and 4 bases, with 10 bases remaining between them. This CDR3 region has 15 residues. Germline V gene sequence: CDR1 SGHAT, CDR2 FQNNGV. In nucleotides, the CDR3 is TGTGCCAGCAGCTTAGATAGTCAGGGGAATCAGCCCCAGCATTTT. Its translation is CASSLDSQGNQPQHF.

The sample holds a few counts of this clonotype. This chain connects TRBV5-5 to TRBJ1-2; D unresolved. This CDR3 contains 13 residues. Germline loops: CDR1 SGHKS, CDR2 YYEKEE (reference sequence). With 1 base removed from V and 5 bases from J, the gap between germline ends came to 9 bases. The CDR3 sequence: CASSLRPGYGYTF. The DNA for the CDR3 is TGTGCCAGCAGCTTGAGACCGGGTTATGGCTACACCTTC.

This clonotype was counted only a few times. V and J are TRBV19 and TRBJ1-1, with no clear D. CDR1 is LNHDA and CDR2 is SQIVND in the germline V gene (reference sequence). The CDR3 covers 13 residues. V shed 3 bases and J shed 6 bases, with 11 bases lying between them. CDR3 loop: CASSISKGAEAFF. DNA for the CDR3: TGTGCCAGTAGTATCTCTAAGGGCGCTGAAGCTTTCTTT.

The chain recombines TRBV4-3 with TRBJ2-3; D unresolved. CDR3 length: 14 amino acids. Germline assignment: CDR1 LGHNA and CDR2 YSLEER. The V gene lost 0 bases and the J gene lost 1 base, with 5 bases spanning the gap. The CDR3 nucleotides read TGCGCCAGCAGCCAAGATCAGGGCACAGATACGCAGTATTTT. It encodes CASSQDQGTDTQYF.

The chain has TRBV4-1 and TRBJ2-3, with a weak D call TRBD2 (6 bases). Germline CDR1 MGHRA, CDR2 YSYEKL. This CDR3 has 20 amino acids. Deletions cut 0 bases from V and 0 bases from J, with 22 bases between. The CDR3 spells CASSQDRFKFRELSTDTQYF. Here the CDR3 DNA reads TGCGCCAGCAGCCAAGACCGGTTTAAATTTCGGGAGCTGAGCACAGATACGCAGTATTTT.

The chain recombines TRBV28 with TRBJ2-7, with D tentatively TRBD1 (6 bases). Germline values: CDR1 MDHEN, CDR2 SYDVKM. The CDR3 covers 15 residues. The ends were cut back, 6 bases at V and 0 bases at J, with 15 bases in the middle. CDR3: CASRTKRQASYEQYF. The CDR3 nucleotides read TGTGCCAGCAGGACCAAACGACAGGCCTCCTACGAGCAGTACTTC.

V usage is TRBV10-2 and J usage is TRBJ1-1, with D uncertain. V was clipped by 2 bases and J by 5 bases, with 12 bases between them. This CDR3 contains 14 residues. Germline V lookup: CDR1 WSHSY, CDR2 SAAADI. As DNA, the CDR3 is TGCGCCAGCAGTGAGGCTAACATTGGGACTGAAGCTTTCTTT. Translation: CASSEANIGTEAFF.

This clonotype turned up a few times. This chain's CDR3 is CASRSTLTGEGGAFF. CDR3 bases: TGTGCCAGCAGGTCGACCCTAACAGGGGAAGGAGGAGCTTTCTTT. The chain is built from TRBV6-1 and TRBJ1-1; 7 nucleotides match TRBD1. Germline V CDR1 and CDR2: MNHNS, SASEGT. The CDR3 contains 15 residues. V was clipped by 6 bases and J by 10 bases; unmatched bases: 17.

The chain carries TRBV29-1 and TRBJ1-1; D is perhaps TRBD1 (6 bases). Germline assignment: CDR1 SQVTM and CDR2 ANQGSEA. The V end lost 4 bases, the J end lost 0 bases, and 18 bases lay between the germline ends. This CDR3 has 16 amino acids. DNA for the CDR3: TGCAGCGTTGTCCCAACAGGGACCTCTCTGAACACTGAAGCTTTCTTT. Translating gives CSVVPTGTSLNTEAFF.

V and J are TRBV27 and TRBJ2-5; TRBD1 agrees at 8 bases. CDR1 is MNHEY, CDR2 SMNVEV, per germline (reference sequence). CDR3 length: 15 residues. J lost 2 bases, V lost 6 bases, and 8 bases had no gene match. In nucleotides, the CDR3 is TGTGCCAGCAGGCCGACAGGGGAAAAACAAGAGACCCAGTACTTC. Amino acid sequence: CASRPTGEKQETQYF.

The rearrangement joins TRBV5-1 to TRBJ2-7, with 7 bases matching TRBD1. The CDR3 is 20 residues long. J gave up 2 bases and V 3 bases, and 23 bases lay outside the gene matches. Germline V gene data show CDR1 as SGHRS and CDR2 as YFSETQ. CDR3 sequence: CASSYLSRDDREGGTYEQYF. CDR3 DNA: TGCGCCAGCAGCTACCTATCCCGGGACGACAGGGAAGGCGGCACCTACGAGCAGTACTTC.